This note documents a single T cell receptor beta chain sequence. The data stem from a study of blood T cells in healthy people across ages. CDR1 is SGHAT, CDR2 FQNNGV, per germline. Deletions cut 0 bases from V and 3 bases from J, with 9 bases between. The CDR3 is 15 amino acids. Alongside a J-beta primer mix, a sample-barcoded 5' primer served in a second PCR lasting about 7 to 12 cycles. TCRdb ran MiXCR on the 5' RACE reads and lists one entry per CDR3 protein. The table has over a million distinct CDR3 sequences, 45% seen once. The people who gave samples were healthy Caucasians from Russia, aged roughly 6 to 100.

The sequenced sample was blood. The sequence derives from a woman aged 60 to 75 in good health. V and J are TRBV11-2 and TRBJ1-5; the D gene is possibly TRBD1 (5 bases). The CDR3 loop is CASSLDAGINQPQHF. DNA of the CDR3: TGTGCCAGCAGCTTAGACGCAGGGATCAATCAGCCCCAGCATTTT.